The clone carrying this T cell receptor (beta chain) was recorded a few times. The antigen remains undetermined. There are 14 residues in the CDR3. From germline, CDR1 is SGHNT and CDR2 YENEEA. V was clipped by 5 bases and J by 4 bases, with 14 bases between them. Via MiXCR, TCRdb re-called the reads, giving one row per CDR3 protein. The sample has more than 650,000 distinct CDR3 sequences; 35% are singletons. The data were taken from a study of T cell repertoires in cytomegalovirus infection. Study at large: Public TCR beta signatures indicated both CMV infection and matching HLA type.

Study observations and caveats: Adding up the frequency of public TCR beta families identified people who carried CMV plus the relevant HLA. Dominant in the ex vivo response were TCR beta clonotypes restricted by HLA-C and specific for CMV.

What was sequenced was PBMCs. V and J are TRBV11-3 and TRBJ1-1; D not certain. The origin of this receptor is a human donor in good health (CMV status not recorded). Some clones in this sample may be carry-over from other donors' samples. The CDR3 DNA follows: TGTGCCAGCAGCCTCGAATCCCGCGGCACTGAAGCTTTCTTT. Its translation is CASSLESRGTEAFF.